The TCR beta chain under discussion was sequenced for a study of radiotherapy plus CTLA-4 blockade in lung cancer. Assay: immunoSEQ multiplex PCR; the TCRdb copy retains only in-frame clones and omits some. The sample shows about 78,000 clones, roughly 86% of them seen only once. Germline CDR1 is SGHTS and CDR2 is YDEGEE. The CDR3 has 16 amino acids. The junction had 14 bases not matched to a gene; V was cut back by 0 bases and J by 12 bases. The TCR was taken from a human donor with non-small cell lung cancer who had stable disease on radiotherapy plus ipilimumab. Source: peripheral blood, taken from a patient treated with radiotherapy plus ipilimumab. The chain joins TRBV5-8 to TRBJ2-3, with 9 positions matching TRBD1. CDR3 sequence (DNA): TGTGCCAGCAGCTTGGGAGGGCAACAGGGGGCGCGAACCCAGTATTTT. Protein sequence: CASSLGGQQGARTQYF.